Listed here are 14 T cell receptor beta chains from one sample, sequenced in a study of blood T cell repertoires in COVID-19. Using immunoSEQ multiplex PCR, the repertoire was profiled, and TCRdb retains in-frame clones only, with some absent. The profile covers about 490,000 clones, with approximately 85% appearing a single time and about 3% taken by the ten largest. The sample taken for sequencing was peripheral blood. These receptors originate from a human donor in a cohort sampled during active COVID-19.

CDR3 residues: CASSVSGQGAEEKLFF. CDR3 sequence (DNA): TGTGCCAGCAGCGTATCGGGACAGGGGGCAGAGGAAAAACTGTTTTTT. The rearrangement links TRBV9 to TRBJ1-4; 12 bases line up with TRBD1. CDR3 length: 16 residues. After removal of 1 base from V and 8 bases from J, the junction contained 6 bases not matched to a gene. The germline gives CDR1 SGDLS, CDR2 YYNGEE.

V gene TRBV5-5 combines with J gene TRBJ2-5; D is possibly TRBD1 (7 bases). The CDR3 loop spans 14 amino acids. Trimming took off 3 bases at V and 4 bases at J, with 13 bases between the two ends. Germline assignment: CDR1 SGHKS and CDR2 YYEKEE (reference sequence). This chain's CDR3 is CASSSGGGRETQYF. The CDR3 bases are TGTGCCAGCAGCTCAGGAGGGGGCAGAGAGACCCAGTACTTC.

The rearrangement uses TRBV30 and TRBJ2-1; D is perhaps TRBD1 (6 bases). Germline values: CDR1 GTSNPN, CDR2 SVGIG (reference sequence). This CDR3 is 13 amino acids long. Trimming left V 2 bases short and J 9 bases short, with 14 bases between. The CDR3 loop is CAWSIFTGSEQFF. The DNA of the CDR3 is TGTGCCTGGAGTATTTTCACAGGGAGTGAGCAGTTCTTC.

Points on this clone: Different DNA sequences within this sample yield the same CDR3. The chain recombines TRBV20-1 with TRBJ1-3, with unresolved D. V shed 6 bases and J shed 3 bases, with 6 bases lying between them. Germline CDR1 is DFQATT and CDR2 is SNEGSKA (reference sequence). This CDR3 is built from 11 residues. CDR3 protein: CSAPRGNTIYF. The CDR3 bases are TGCAGTGCCCCGCGTGGAAACACCATATATTTT.

The V gene is TRBV27, the J gene TRBJ2-7; weak D call: TRBD2 (5 bases). This CDR3 spans 14 amino acids. Trimming stripped 5 bases from V and 7 bases from J, with 18 bases between. The germline V gene has CDR1 MNHEY and CDR2 SMNVEV (reference sequence). CDR3 coding DNA: TGTGCCAGCAGTCCTGGACTGGGTTTGGGAGAGCAGTACTTC. Residues: CASSPGLGLGEQYF.

This chain connects TRBV23-1 to TRBJ1-6, with a possible D match to TRBD1 (5 bases). TRBV23-1 is classed as an ORF, of uncertain function. The CDR3 runs to 16 residues. The V end was cut by 3 bases, the J end by 2 bases, with 11 bases between. CDR3 loop: CASSQAAGPYNSPLHF. DNA of the CDR3: TGCGCCAGCAGTCAGGCGGCGGGGCCCTATAATTCACCCCTCCACTTT.

The genes are TRBV7-2 and TRBJ2-3; TRBD2 matches 10 bases. V was clipped by 6 bases and J by 3 bases; unmatched bases: 15. Germline CDR1 and CDR2: SGHTA and FQGNSA. The CDR3 runs to 18 residues. The CDR3 protein is CASRPLRGVAGGTDTQYF. DNA of the CDR3: TGTGCCAGCAGACCCCTCCGGGGGGTAGCGGGAGGAACAGATACGCAGTATTTT. Together with reference TRBV7-2 and TRBJ2-3, the CDR3 gives the full variable domain: GAGVSQSPSNKVTEKGKDVELRCDPISGHTALYWYRQSLGQGLEFLIYFQGNSAPDKSGLPSDRFSAERTGGSVSTLTIQRTQQEDSAVYLCASRPLRGVAGGTDTQYFGPGTRLTVL.

The V call is TRBV19, the J call TRBJ1-1; possibly TRBD1 for D (5 bases). Deletions cut 4 bases from V and 0 bases from J, with 12 bases between. The CDR3 runs to 15 residues. CDR1 and CDR2 (germline): LNHDA, SQIVND (reference sequence). As DNA, the CDR3 is TGTGCCAGTAGTACCCGGGGGGGATTGAACACTGAAGCTTTCTTT. Protein sequence: CASSTRGGLNTEAFF.

This clone has a single count. V and J are TRBV5-1 and TRBJ1-1, with 9 bases matching TRBD1. V shed 2 bases, J shed 3 bases, and the junction held 8 bases outside the gene matches. Looked up from germline, CDR1 is SGHRS and CDR2 is YFSETQ. CDR3 length equals 16 residues. CDR3 loop: CASSLEPGQGDTEAFF. CDR3 DNA sequence: TGCGCCAGCAGCTTAGAGCCGGGACAGGGAGACACTGAAGCTTTCTTT. The full variable domain, in which reference TRBV5-1 and TRBJ1-1 provide the parts outside the CDR3, is KAGVTQTPRYLIKTRGQQVTLSCSPISGHRSVSWYQQTPGQGLQFLFEYFSETQRNKGNFPGRFSGRQFSNSRSEMNVSTLELGDSALYLCASSLEPGQGDTEAFFGQGTRLTVV.

V and J are TRBV6-5 and TRBJ1-1; D uncertain. The CDR3 is 12 amino acids. Per the germline V gene, CDR1 is MNHEY and CDR2 is SVGAGI. Between the trimmed V and J ends, which lost 2 bases and 3 bases, there was a span of 4 bases. As DNA, the CDR3 is TGTGCCAGCAGTTACGCGGACACTGAAGCTTTCTTT. It is translated as CASSYADTEAFF.

V is TRBV18 and J is TRBJ1-1; possible D gene TRBD1, 6 bases. The V gene's germline CDR1 is KGHSH and CDR2 LQKENI. The CDR3 loop spans 15 amino acids. V was clipped by 6 bases and J by 1 base, with 15 bases between them. CDR3 nucleotide sequence: TGTGCCAGCTCCCAGGGGACGCCAAGGAACACTGAAGCTTTCTTT. Translation gives CASSQGTPRNTEAFF.

The chain employs TRBV29-1 and TRBJ1-1; TRBD1 aligns across 9 bases. J lost 2 bases, V lost 7 bases, and 8 bases had no gene match. Germline CDR1 reads SQVTM; CDR2 reads ANQGSEA. This CDR3 region has 14 residues. The CDR3 spells CSGQQGARNTEAFF. CDR3 nucleotides: TGCAGCGGCCAACAGGGGGCGCGAAACACTGAAGCTTTCTTT.

This clone occurred a few times. This chain uses TRBV19 with TRBJ2-1, with a possible D match to TRBD2 (5 bases). Germline CDR1 is LNHDA and CDR2 is SQIVND (reference sequence). The V end lost 3 bases, the J end lost 5 bases, and 8 bases lay between the germline ends. This CDR3 spans 13 amino acids. CDR3 region: CASSITGDNEQFF. For the CDR3, the DNA is TGTGCCAGTAGTATTACCGGGGACAATGAGCAGTTCTTC.

The chain couples TRBV11-2 to TRBJ1-5; D is possibly TRBD1 (5 bases). Germline V gene sequence: CDR1 SGHAT, CDR2 FQNNGV. The CDR3 extends over 13 amino acids. Trimming took 3 bases from V and 3 from J, leaving 6 bases between them. CDR3 residues: CASSLGHNQPQHF. The DNA for the CDR3 is TGTGCCAGCAGCTTGGGGCACAATCAGCCCCAGCATTTT. The whole variable domain, remainder taken from reference TRBV11-2 and TRBJ1-5, is EAGVAQSPRYKIIEKRQSVAFWCNPISGHATLYWYQQILGQGPKLLIQFQNNGVVDDSQLPKDRFSAERLKGVDSTLKIQPAKLEDSAVYLCASSLGHNQPQHFGDGTRLSIL.